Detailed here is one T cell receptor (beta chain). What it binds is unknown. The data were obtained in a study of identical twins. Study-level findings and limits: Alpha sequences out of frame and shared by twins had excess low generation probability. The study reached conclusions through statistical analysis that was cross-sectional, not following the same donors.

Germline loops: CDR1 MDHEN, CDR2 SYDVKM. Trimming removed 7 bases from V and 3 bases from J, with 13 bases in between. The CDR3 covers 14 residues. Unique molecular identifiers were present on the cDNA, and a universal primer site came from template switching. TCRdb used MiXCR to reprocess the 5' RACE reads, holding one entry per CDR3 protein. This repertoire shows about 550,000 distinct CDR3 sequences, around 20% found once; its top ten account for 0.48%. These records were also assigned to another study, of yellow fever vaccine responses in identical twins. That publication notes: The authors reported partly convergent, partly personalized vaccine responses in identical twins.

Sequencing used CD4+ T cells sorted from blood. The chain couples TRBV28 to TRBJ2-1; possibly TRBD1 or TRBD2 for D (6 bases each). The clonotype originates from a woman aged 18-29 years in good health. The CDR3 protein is CASTVGGNYNEQFF. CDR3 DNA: TGTGCCAGCACAGTGGGGGGCAACTACAATGAGCAGTTCTTC. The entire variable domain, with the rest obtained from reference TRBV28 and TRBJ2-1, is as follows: DVKVTQSSRYLVKRTGEKVFLECVQDMDHENMFWYRQDPGLGLRLIYFSYDVKMKEKGDIPEGYSVSREKKERFSLILESASTNQTSMYLCASTVGGNYNEQFFGPGTRLTVL.